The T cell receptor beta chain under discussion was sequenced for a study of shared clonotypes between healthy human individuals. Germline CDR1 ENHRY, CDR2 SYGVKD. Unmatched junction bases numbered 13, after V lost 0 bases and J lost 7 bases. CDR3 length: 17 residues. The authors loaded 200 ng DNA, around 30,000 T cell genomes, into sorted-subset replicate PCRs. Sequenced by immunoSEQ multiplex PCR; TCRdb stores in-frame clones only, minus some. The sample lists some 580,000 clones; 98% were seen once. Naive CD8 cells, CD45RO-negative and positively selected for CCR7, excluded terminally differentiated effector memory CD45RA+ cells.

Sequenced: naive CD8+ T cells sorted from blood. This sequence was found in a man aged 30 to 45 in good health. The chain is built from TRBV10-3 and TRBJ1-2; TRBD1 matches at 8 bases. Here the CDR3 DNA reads TGTGCCATCAGTGAGTCCCCCGGGACAGGAGGGACTCTTGGCTACACCTTC. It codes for CAISESPGTGGTLGYTF.